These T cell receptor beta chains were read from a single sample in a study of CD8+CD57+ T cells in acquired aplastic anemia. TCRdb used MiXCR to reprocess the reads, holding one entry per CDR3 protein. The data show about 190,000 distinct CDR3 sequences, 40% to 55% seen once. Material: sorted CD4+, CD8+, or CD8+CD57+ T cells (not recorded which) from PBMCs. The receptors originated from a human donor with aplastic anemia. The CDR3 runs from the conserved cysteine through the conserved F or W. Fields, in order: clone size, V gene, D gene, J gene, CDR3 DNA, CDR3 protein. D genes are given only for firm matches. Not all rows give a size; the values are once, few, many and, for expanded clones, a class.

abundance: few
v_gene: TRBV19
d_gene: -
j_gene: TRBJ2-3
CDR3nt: TGTGCCAGTAGTGAAGGGGTCGCAGATACGCAGTATTTT
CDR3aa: CASSEGVADTQYF

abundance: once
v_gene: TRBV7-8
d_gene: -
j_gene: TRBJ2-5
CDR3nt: TGTGCCAGCAGCTTTGGTATTGGTGGAGGGGCCCAGTACTTC
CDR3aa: CASSFGIGGGAQYF

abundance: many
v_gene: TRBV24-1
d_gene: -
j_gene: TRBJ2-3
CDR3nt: TGTGCCACCAGCCGGGCCTACACAGATACGCAGTATTTT
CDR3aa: CATSRAYTDTQYF

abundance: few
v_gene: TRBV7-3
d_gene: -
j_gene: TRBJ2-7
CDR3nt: TGTGCCAGCAGCTTAAGGCGCGGGGACAAACCCTACGAGCAGTACTTC
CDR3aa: CASSLRRGDKPYEQYF

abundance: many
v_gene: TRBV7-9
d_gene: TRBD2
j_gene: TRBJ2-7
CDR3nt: TGTGCCAGCCCGCCGGGACTAGCGGGAACCGCTGCGGAGCAGTACTTC
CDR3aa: CASPPGLAGTAAEQYF

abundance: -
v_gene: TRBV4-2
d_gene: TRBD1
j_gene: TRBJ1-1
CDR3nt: TGTGCCAGCAGCCAAGACGTACAGGGGTACACTGAAGCTTTCTTT
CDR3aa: CASSQDVQGYTEAFF

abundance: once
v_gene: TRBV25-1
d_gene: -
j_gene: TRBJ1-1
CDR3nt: TGTGCCAGCAGTGCTAGGCGAGGGTCTATGAACACTGAAGCTTTCTTT
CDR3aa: CASSARRGSMNTEAFF

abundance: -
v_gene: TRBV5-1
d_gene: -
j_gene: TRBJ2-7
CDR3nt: TGCGCCAGCAGAGGGCAGAGCTACGAGCAGTACTTC
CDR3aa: CASRGQSYEQYF

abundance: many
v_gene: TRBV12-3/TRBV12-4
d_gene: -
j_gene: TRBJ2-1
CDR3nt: TGTGCCAGCCGGTCCGGGAGCTACAATGAGCAGTTCTTC
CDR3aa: CASRSGSYNEQFF

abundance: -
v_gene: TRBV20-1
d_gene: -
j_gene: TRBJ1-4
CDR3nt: TGCAGTGCTGTTCATGCGTTCGATGAAAAACTGTTCTTT
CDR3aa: CSAVHAFDEKLFF

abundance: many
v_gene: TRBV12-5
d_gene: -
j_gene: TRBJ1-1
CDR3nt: TGTGCTAGTGGTCGGGGACAACTACCACCGAACACTGAAGCTTTCTTT
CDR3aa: CASGRGQLPPNTEAFF

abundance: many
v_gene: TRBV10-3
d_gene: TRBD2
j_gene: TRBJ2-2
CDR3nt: TGTGCCATCGGCAAGCGGGATACCGGGGAGCTGTTTTTT
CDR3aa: CAIGKRDTGELFF

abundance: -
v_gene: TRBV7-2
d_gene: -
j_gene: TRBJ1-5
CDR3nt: TGTGCCAGCAGCTTCTCCCCTGGAAATCAGCCCCAGCATTTT
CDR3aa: CASSFSPGNQPQHF

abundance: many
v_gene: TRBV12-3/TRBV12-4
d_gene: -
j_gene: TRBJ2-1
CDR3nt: TGTGCCAGCAGGATACGGAATGAGCAGTTCTTC
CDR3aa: CASRIRNEQFF

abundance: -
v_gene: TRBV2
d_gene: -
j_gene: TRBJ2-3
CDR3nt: TGTGCCAGCAGCGGGGGGCCCACAGATACGCAGTATTTT
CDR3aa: CASSGGPTDTQYF

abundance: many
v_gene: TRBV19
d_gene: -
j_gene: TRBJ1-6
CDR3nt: TGTGCCAGTAGGCATACGATAAGCTCCTATAATTCACCCCTCCACTTT
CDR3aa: CASRHTISSYNSPLHF

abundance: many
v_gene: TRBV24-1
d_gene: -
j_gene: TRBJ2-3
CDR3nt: TGTGCCACCAGTGATGAAGGGGCCACAGATACGCAGTATTTT
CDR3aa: CATSDEGATDTQYF

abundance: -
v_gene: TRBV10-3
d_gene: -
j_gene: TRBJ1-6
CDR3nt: TGTGCCATCAGTGATGAGGGGTCCTATAATTCACCCCTCCACTTT
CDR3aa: CAISDEGSYNSPLHF

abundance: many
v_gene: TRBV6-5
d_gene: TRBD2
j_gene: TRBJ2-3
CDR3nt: TGTGCCAGCAGTTACATCACTAGCGGAGCAACCACAGATACGCAGTATTTT
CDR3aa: CASSYITSGATTDTQYF

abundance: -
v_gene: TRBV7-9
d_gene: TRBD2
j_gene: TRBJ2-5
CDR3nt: TGTGCCAGCAGCCCCCTGTTAGCGGGAGAAGAGACCCAGTACTTC
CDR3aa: CASSPLLAGEETQYF

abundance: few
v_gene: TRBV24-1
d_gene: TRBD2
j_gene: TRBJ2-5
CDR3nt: TGTGCCACCAGTGATACTACTAGCGGGAGGACGGAGACCCAGTACTTC
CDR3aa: CATSDTTSGRTETQYF

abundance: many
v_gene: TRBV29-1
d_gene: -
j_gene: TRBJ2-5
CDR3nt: TGCAGCGGTGTCGGCGGGGCGGCCCAAGAGACCCAGTACTTC
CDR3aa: CSGVGGAAQETQYF

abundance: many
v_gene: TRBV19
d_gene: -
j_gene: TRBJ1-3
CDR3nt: TGTGCCAGTAGTAGTCGACCTGGAAACACCATATATTTT
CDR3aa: CASSSRPGNTIYF

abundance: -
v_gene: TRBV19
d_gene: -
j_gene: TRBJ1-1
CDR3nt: TGTGCCAGTAGTACGATTACAGGGACTAACACTGAAGCTTTCTTT
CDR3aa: CASSTITGTNTEAFF

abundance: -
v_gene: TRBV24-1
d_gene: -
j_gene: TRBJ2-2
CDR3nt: TGTGCCACCAGTTCACAGGCCCCCGGGGAGCTGTTTTTT
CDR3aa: CATSSQAPGELFF

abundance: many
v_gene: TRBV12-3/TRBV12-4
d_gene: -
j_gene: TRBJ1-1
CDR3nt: TGTGCCAGCAGTATACGGACTGAAGCTTTCTTT
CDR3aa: CASSIRTEAFF

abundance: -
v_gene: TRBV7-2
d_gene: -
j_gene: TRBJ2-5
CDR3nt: TGTGCCAGCAGCTTATTGGATTCGATGACCCAGTACTTC
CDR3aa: CASSLLDSMTQYF

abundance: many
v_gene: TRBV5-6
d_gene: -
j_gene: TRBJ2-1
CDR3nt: TGTGCCAGCAGCTTGGTCCCCCTATCCTACAATGAGCAGTTCTTC
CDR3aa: CASSLVPLSYNEQFF

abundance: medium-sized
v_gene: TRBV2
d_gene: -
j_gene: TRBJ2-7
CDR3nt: TGTGCCAGCACGAGGGACGGGACAACCTACGAGCAGTACTTC
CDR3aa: CASTRDGTTYEQYF

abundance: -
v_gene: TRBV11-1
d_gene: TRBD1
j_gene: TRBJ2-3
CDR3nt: TGTGCCAGCAGCGCGACGGGACAGGGGATAGGTGATACGCAGTATTTT
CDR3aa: CASSATGQGIGDTQYF

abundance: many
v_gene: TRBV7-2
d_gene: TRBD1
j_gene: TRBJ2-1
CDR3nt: TGTGCCAGCAGCCCTAAGACAGGGCCCTACAATGAGCAGTTCTTC
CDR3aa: CASSPKTGPYNEQFF

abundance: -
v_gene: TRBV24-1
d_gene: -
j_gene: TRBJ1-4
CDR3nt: TGTGCCACCAAGGACATGCCCTCCCTTGCAACTAATGAAAAACTGTTTTTT
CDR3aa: CATKDMPSLATNEKLFF

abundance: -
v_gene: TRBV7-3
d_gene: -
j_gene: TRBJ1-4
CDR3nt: TGTGCCAGCAGCTTAGGTGCTGATGAAAAACTGTTTTTT
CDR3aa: CASSLGADEKLFF

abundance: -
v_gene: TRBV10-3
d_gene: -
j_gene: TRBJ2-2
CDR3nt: TGTGCCATCAGTGAGTCAGACACCGGGGAGCTGTTTTTT
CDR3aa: CAISESDTGELFF

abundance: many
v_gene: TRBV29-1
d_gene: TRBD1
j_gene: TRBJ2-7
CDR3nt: TGCAGCGTTGAAGATCAACACAGGGGATACGAGCAGTACTTC
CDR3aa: CSVEDQHRGYEQYF

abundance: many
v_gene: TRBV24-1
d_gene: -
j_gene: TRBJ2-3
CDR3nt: TGTGCCACTCAGGGAGAGGGGTATGCAGATACGCAGTATTTT
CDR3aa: CATQGEGYADTQYF

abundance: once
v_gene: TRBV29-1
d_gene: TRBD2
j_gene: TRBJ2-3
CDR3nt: TGCAGTGGACTAGCCCGCACAGATACGCAGTATTTT
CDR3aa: CSGLARTDTQYF

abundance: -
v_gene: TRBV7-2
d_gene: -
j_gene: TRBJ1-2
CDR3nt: TGTGCCAGCAGCTTACTGCCAGGGGAGGACTATGGCTACACCTTC
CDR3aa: CASSLLPGEDYGYTF

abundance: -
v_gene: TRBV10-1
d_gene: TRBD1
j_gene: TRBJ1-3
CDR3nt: TGCGCCAGCAGTGAGCACAGGGGGACTGGAGACACCATATATTTT
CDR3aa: CASSEHRGTGDTIYF

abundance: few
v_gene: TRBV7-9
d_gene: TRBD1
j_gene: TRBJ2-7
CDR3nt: TGTGCCAGCAGCTTAACAGGGGGCTTGTACGAGCAGTACTTC
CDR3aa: CASSLTGGLYEQYF

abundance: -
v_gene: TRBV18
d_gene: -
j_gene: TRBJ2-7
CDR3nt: TGTGCCAGCTCACTTGTCAGGGCCTACGAGCAGTACTTC
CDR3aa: CASSLVRAYEQYF

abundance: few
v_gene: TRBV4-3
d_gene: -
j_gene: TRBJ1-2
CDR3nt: TGCGCCAGCAGCCAAGATGTACGAGGACGAGGGTTTGAGGGCTACACCTTC
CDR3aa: CASSQDVRGRGFEGYTF

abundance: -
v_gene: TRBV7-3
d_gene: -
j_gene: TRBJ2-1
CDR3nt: TGTGCCAGCAGCTTAACGCTAGGAAACAATGAGCAGTTCTTC
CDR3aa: CASSLTLGNNEQFF

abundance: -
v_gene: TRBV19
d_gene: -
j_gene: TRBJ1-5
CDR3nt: TGTGCCAGTAGTATAGCAGAGGCCTATAGCAATCAGCCCCAGCATTTT
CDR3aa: CASSIAEAYSNQPQHF

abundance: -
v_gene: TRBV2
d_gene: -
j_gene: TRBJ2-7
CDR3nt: TGTGCCAGCTTACAGGGGGGGTTCTCCTACGAGCAGTACTTC
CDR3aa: CASLQGGFSYEQYF

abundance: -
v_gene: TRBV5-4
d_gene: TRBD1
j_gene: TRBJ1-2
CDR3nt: TGTGCCAGCAGCCTGGACAGGGGGCATGGCTACACCTTC
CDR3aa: CASSLDRGHGYTF

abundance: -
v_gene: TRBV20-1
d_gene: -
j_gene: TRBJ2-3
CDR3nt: TGCAGTGCTAGTAGACAGCTAGCTAGCACAGATACGCAGTATTTT
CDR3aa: CSASRQLASTDTQYF

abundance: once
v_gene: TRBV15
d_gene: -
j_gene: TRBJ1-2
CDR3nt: TGTGCCACCAGCACCGTCTACAGGGAAGGCTACACCTTC
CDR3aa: CATSTVYREGYTF

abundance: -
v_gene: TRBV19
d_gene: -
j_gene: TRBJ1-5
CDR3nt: TGTGCCAGTAGTATGGATCAGCAGCCCCAGCATTTT
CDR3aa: CASSMDQQPQHF

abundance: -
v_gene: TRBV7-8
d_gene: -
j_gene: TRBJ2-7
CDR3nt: TGTGCCAGCAGCTTAGCTCACCCCTACGAGCAGTACTTC
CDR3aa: CASSLAHPYEQYF

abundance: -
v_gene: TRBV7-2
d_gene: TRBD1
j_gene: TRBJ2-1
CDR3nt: TGTGCCAGCAGCTACGGACAGGACTACAATGAGCAGTTCTTC
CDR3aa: CASSYGQDYNEQFF

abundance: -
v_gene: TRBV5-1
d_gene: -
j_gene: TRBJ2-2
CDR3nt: TGCGCCAGCAGCTTGGCGGTTTTCGCCGGCGGGGAGCTGTTTTTT
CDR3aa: CASSLAVFAGGELFF

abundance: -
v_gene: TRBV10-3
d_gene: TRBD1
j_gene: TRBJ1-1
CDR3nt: TGTGCCAGCAAACAGGGGCACGGGAACACTGAAGCTTTCTTT
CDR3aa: CASKQGHGNTEAFF